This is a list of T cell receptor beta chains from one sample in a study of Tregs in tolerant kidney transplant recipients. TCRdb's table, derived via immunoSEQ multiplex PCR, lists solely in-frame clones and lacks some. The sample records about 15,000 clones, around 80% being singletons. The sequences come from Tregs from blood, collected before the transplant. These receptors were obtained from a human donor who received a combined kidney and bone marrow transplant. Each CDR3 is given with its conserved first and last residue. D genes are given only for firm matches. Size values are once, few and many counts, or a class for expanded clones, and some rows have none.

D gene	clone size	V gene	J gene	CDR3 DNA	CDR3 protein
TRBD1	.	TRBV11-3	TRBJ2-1	TGTGCCAGCAGCCCCTTGGGGACAGGGTCCAATGAGCAGTTCTTC	CASSPLGTGSNEQFF
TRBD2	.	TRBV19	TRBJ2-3	TGTGCCAGTAGTACGAAGGGACTAGCGGGTTTCACAGATACGCAGTATTTT	CASSTKGLAGFTDTQYF
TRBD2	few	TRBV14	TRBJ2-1	TGTGCCAGCAACCTAGGACTAGCGGGAGGGCAGGGTGAGCAGTTCTTC	CASNLGLAGGQGEQFF
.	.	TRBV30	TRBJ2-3	TGTGCCTCGGACTCTTGGGATACGCAGTATTTT	CASDSWDTQYF
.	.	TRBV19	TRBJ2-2	TGTGCCAGCCTTGGACAGTTCACCGGGGAGCTGTTTTTT	CASLGQFTGELFF
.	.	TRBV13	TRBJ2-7	TGTGCCAGCAGCCCAGGCCGGGGGTACGAGCAGTACTTC	CASSPGRGYEQYF
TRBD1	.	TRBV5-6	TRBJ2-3	TGTGCCAGCAGCCGACGACAGGGAACAGATACGCAGTATTTT	CASSRRQGTDTQYF
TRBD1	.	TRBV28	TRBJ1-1	TGTGCCAGCAGACCAGGGGGCGGCGGGGCACTAGTAGCTTTCTTT	CASRPGGGGALVAFF
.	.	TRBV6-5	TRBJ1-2	TGTGCCAGCAGTTACTCGGGCAGTGATAACTATGGCTACACCTTC	CASSYSGSDNYGYTF
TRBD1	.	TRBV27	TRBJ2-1	TGTGCCAGCAGTCCTCGACAGGGGAGGAATGAGCAGTTCTTC	CASSPRQGRNEQFF
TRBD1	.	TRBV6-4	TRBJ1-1	TGTGCCAGCAGGAGACAGGGGGACACTGAAGCTTTCTTT	CASRRQGDTEAFF
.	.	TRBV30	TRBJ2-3	TGTGCCTGGAGTGTATCCAGGGGAGTCACAGATACGCAGTATTTT	CAWSVSRGVTDTQYF
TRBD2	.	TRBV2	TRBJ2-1	TGTGCCAGCAGCGCACAGGGACTAGCGATTTACAATGAGCAGTTCTTC	CASSAQGLAIYNEQFF
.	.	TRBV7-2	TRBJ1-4	TGTGCCAGCAGCTTAGGGGGGGGGTCCAATGAAAAACTGTTTTTT	CASSLGGGSNEKLFF
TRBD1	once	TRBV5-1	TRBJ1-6	TGCGCCAGCAGCCACCGGGACAGGGATTCACCCCTCCACTTT	CASSHRDRDSPLHF
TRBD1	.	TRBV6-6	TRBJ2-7	TGTGCCAGCAGTCCGCCCCAGGGGGCAAAAGACGAGCAGTACTTC	CASSPPQGAKDEQYF
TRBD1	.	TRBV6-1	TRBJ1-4	TGTGCCAGCAGTGCTACGTCGACAGGGACGGGAACTAATGAAAAACTGTTTTTT	CASSATSTGTGTNEKLFF
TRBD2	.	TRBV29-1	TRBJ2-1	TGCAGCGTTGTTCGGGGGGGGCCGGGTGAGCAGTTCTTC	CSVVRGGPGEQFF
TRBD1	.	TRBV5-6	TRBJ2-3	TGTGCCAGCAGCTTGACAGGGGGTGGCACAGATACGCAGTATTTT	CASSLTGGGTDTQYF
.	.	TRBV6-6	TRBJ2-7	TGTGCCAGCAGTTCCCAGACAGGTCCCTACGAGCAGTACTTC	CASSSQTGPYEQYF
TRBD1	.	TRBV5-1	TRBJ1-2	TGCGCCAGCAGGTCAGGGACAGGGGGTGATGGCTACACCTTC	CASRSGTGGDGYTF
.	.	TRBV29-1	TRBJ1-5	TGCAGCGCATCTAATCCGGGTCAGCCCCAGCATTTT	CSASNPGQPQHF
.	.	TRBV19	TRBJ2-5	TGTGCCAGCGGCGGGGGCCGGGAGACCCAGTACTTC	CASGGGRETQYF
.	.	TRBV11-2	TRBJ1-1	TGTGCCAGCAGCTCGTTTATGAACACTGAAGCTTTCTTT	CASSSFMNTEAFF
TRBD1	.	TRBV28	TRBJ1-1	TGTGCCAGCCCGGACAGGCTGAACACTGAAGCTTTCTTT	CASPDRLNTEAFF
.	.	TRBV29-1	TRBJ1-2	TGCAGCGTTGAGATAGAAGGGGCCAAGGTCACCTTC	CSVEIEGAKVTF
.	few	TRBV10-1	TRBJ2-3	TGCGCCAGCAGGGGGGGGGCAACAGATACGCAGTATTTT	CASRGGATDTQYF
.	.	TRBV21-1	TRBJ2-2	TGTGCCAGCAGCAAAGGGGGAGGGGCCACCGGGGAGCTGTTTTTT	CASSKGGGATGELFF
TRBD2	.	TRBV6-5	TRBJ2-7	TGTGCCAGCAGCCGAACTAGCGGGAGCTCCTACGAGCAGTACTTC	CASSRTSGSSYEQYF
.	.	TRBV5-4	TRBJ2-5	TGTGCCAGCAAACCGACCGGGGGTCGAGAGACCCAGTACTTC	CASKPTGGRETQYF
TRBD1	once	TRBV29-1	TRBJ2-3	TGCAGCGTTGGACAGGGTTGGGGAGATACGCAGTATTTT	CSVGQGWGDTQYF
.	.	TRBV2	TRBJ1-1	TGTGCCAGCAGTGAACCGGTACAGGGAAGCCGAGCTTTCTTT	CASSEPVQGSRAFF
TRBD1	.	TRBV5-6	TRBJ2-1	TGTGCCAGCAGCCGAGACAGGGGGCTGGGGTTTTATGATGAGCAGTTCTTC	CASSRDRGLGFYDEQFF
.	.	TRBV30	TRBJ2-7	TGTGCCTGGAGGGGGGGTGGCGAGCAGTACTTC	CAWRGGGEQYF
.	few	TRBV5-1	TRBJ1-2	TGCGCCAGCAGCCAGGGCGGGAGGGGCTATGGCTACACCTTC	CASSQGGRGYGYTF
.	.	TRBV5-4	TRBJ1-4	TGTGCCAGCAGCCGGGGGGGTAGAAATGAAAAACTGTTTTTT	CASSRGGRNEKLFF
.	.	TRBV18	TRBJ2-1	TGTGCCAGCTCACCGGCGGGGCCGACTTCCTACAATGAGCAGTTCTTC	CASSPAGPTSYNEQFF
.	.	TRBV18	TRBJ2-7	TGTGCCAGCTCACTTTACTCCGACAGCCTACGAGTGAACGAGCAGTACTTC	CASSLYSDSLRVNEQYF
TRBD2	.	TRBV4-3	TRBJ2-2	TGCGCCAGCAGCCCCGTTGTCAAAGCGGGGGCCACCGGGGAGCTGTTTTTT	CASSPVVKAGATGELFF
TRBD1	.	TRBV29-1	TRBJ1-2	TGCAGCGTTAATACAGGGGGCGCGGGGGGCTACACCTTC	CSVNTGGAGGYTF
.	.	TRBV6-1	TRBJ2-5	TGTGCCAGCATCCGGGGGAGCTCGGAGACCCAGTACTTC	CASIRGSSETQYF
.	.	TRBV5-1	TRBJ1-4	TGCGCCAGCAGCTCACTTAATGAAAAACTGTTTTTT	CASSSLNEKLFF
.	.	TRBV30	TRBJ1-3	TGTGCCTGGGCAGGCTCTGGAAACACCATATATTTT	CAWAGSGNTIYF
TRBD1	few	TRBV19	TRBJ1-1	TGTGCCAGTAGTAGACAGGGGAACACTGAAGCTTTCTTT	CASSRQGNTEAFF
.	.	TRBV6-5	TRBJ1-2	TGTGCCAGCAGACCGGACGGGATCTATGGCTACACCTTC	CASRPDGIYGYTF
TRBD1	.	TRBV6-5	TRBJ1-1	TGTGCCAGCAGCTGGACAGGGGATACGAACACTGAAGCTTTCTTT	CASSWTGDTNTEAFF
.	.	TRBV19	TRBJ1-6	TGTGCCAGTAGTATTAGAGAAAATTCACCCCTCCACTTT	CASSIRENSPLHF
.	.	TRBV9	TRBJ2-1	TGTGCCAGCAGCGCGAGACTGGGTAAATCATCTGGTGAGCAGTTCTTC	CASSARLGKSSGEQFF
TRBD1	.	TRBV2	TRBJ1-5	TGTGCCAGCAGTTTGGGACAGGGGGCGAATAGCAATCAGCCCCAGCATTTT	CASSLGQGANSNQPQHF
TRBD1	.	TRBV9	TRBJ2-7	TGTGCCAGCAGCCCCGGGACAGGGGTCCCCTACGAGCAGTACTTC	CASSPGTGVPYEQYF
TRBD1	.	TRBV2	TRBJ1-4	TGTGCCAGCACCTCGACAGGGGGAAGCGAAAAACTGTTTTTT	CASTSTGGSEKLFF